The 21 T cell receptor beta chains listed next were all sequenced from one sample in a study of Ad26.COV2.S vaccination and SARS-CoV-2 variants. Data came from immunoSEQ multiplex PCR; TCRdb stores just in-frame clones and leaves some out. The sample has 380,000 or so clones; around nine tenths are singletons. Indicated treatment: around 19 received Ad26.COV2.S at low or high dose, single or two shots; about 5 received placebo; per-sample allocation not given. Day 63 following the first vaccine or placebo injection was when the samples were taken. Specimen: peripheral blood, collected in a trial of Ad26.COV2.S vaccine versus placebo. The receptors here all came from a person between 18 and 60 years old who received the Ad26.COV2.S COVID-19 vaccine or a placebo.

This sequence joins TRBV25-1 and TRBJ1-1, with 7 bases that match TRBD1. Germline V gene data show CDR1 as MGHDK and CDR2 as SYGVNS. CDR3 length: 15 amino acids. Trimming at V came to 7 bases and at J to 0 bases, leaving 8 bases not matched to a gene. Here the CDR3 reads CASTETGTVNTEAFF. CDR3 nucleotide sequence: TGTGCCAGCACCGAGACGGGGACAGTGAACACTGAAGCTTTCTTT.

A single count supports this clone. V usage is TRBV2 and J usage is TRBJ1-2, with 9 bases identical to TRBD1. With 6 bases clipped from V and 3 bases from J, the junction kept 2 bases outside the gene matches. Germline V gene lookup returns CDR1 SNHLY and CDR2 FYNNEI. This CDR3 region has 13 residues. This CDR3 reads CASSRTGDYGYTF. In DNA form, the CDR3 reads TGTGCCAGCAGCCGGACAGGGGACTATGGCTACACCTTC.

This chain links TRBV9 with TRBJ2-5; the D gene is possibly TRBD1 (6 bases). With 4 bases removed from V and 4 bases from J, the gap between germline ends came to 20 bases. The CDR3 has 16 residues. Germline V gene lookup returns CDR1 SGDLS and CDR2 YYNGEE. The CDR3 sequence: CASSPQGLGAGETQYF. CDR3 nucleotides: TGTGCCAGCAGCCCCCAAGGGCTGGGGGCGGGAGAGACCCAGTACTTC.

The chain couples TRBV7-9 to TRBJ2-7, with 7 positions matching TRBD2. V lost 5 bases, J lost 0 bases, and 10 bases stayed unmatched. This CDR3 has 16 residues. CDR1 SEHNR and CDR2 FQNEAQ come from the germline V gene (reference sequence). The CDR3 is CASSPGQSGVSYEQYF. CDR3 in DNA: TGTGCCAGCAGCCCTGGTCAGAGCGGGGTCTCCTACGAGCAGTACTTC.

The gene calls are TRBV3-1 (or the pseudogene TRBV3-2) and TRBJ2-7, with 7 bases identical to TRBD1. This CDR3 comprises 15 residues. Trimming cost V 3 bases and J 3 bases; bases outside gene matches: 8. CDR1 is LGHDT and CDR2 is YNNKEL in the germline V gene (reference sequence). In DNA, the CDR3 is TGTGCCAGCAGCCATCGACAGGGAAAAGGCTACGAGCAGTACTTC. Translation: CASSHRQGKGYEQYF.

This clone was picked up a small number of times. The chain is built from TRBV11-2 and TRBJ2-1, with D perhaps matching TRBD2 (6 bases). This CDR3 spans 14 amino acids. The germline gives CDR1 SGHAT, CDR2 FQNNGV. The ends were cut back, 2 bases at V and 6 bases at J, with 11 bases in the middle. The CDR3 protein is CASSLPGSSNEQFF. For the CDR3, the DNA is TGTGCCAGCAGCTTACCCGGGAGCAGCAATGAGCAGTTCTTC.

The gene calls are TRBV6-4 and TRBJ2-3; 7 bases are a match to TRBD1. The CDR3 consists of 14 residues. CDR1 is MRHNA, CDR2 SNTAGT, per germline. After removal of 4 bases from V and 1 base from J, the junction contained 2 bases not matched to a gene. CDR3 amino acids: CASSATGGTDTQYF. Written as DNA, the CDR3 is TGTGCCAGCAGTGCCACAGGGGGCACAGATACGCAGTATTTT.

This clone has a single count. V is TRBV28 and J is TRBJ1-2, with 11 bases lining up with TRBD1. This CDR3 spans 15 amino acids. Unmatched junction bases numbered 10, after V lost 5 bases and J lost 8 bases. CDR1 MDHEN and CDR2 SYDVKM come from the germline V gene. CDR3 sequence reads: CASSPLGQGASGYTF. The CDR3 DNA follows: TGTGCCAGCAGTCCCCTCGGACAGGGGGCTTCGGGCTACACCTTC.

The V and J genes are TRBV7-9 and TRBJ1-1; D perhaps matches TRBD1 (5 bases). From germline, CDR1 is SEHNR and CDR2 FQNEAQ (reference sequence). With 1 base removed from V and 7 bases from J, the gap between germline ends came to 10 bases. CDR3 length equals 13 residues. CDR3 DNA: TGTGCCAGCAGCTTAGGGGGGAAAGTTGAAGCTTTCTTT. This translates into CASSLGGKVEAFF.

The chain couples TRBV28 to TRBJ2-1, with TRBD2 matching 8 bases. CDR3 length equals 16 residues. V was clipped by 4 bases and J by 4 bases; unmatched bases: 9. Per germline, CDR1 MDHEN and CDR2 SYDVKM. In nucleotides, the CDR3 is TGTGCCAGCAGTTCGACATTGACTAGCGAGTACAATGAGCAGTTCTTC. The encoded protein is CASSSTLTSEYNEQFF.

The J gene is TRBJ1-1, the V gene TRBV12-3 or TRBV12-4; possible D gene TRBD1, 6 bases. CDR3 length: 13 residues. The V end lost 6 bases, the J end lost 7 bases, and 15 bases lay between the germline ends. The CDR3 nucleotides are TGTGCCAGCAGCCTTAGACAGGAGGGTGAAGCTTTCTTT. This gives the protein CASSLRQEGEAFF.

V usage is TRBV6-5 and J usage is TRBJ1-2; D is perhaps TRBD1 (5 bases). Germline V gene lookup returns CDR1 MNHEY and CDR2 SVGAGI. The V end was cut by 3 bases, the J end by 5 bases, with 13 bases between. The CDR3 is made up of 14 amino acids. The CDR3 DNA is TGTGCCAGCAGTTATGACAGCCCGGGGTATGGCTACACCTTC. Translation: CASSYDSPGYGYTF.

The V gene is TRBV27, the J gene TRBJ2-7, with 12 bases identical to TRBD2. Trimming took 5 bases from V and 9 from J; bases not matched to a gene: 17. The CDR3 is made up of 17 amino acids. Germline assignment: CDR1 MNHEY and CDR2 SMNVEV (reference sequence). The CDR3 is CASSRQVVGTSGSRQYF. DNA for the CDR3: TGTGCCAGCAGTCGACAGGTGGTGGGGACTAGCGGGTCCCGGCAGTACTTC.

The chain recombines TRBV24-1 with TRBJ2-1; weak D call: TRBD2 (6 bases). The V end was cut by 3 bases, the J end by 12 bases, with 17 bases between. Germline-derived CDR1 and CDR2 are KGHDR and SFDVKD. CDR3 length equals 14 residues. DNA for the CDR3: TGTGCCACCAGTGATGGAGGTCTTCCCGGGGGGCAGTTCTTC. Amino acids: CATSDGGLPGGQFF.

This chain's CDR3 is CASSLSRESGELFF. Written as DNA, the CDR3 is TGTGCCAGCAGCTTGAGCAGGGAGTCCGGGGAGCTGTTTTTT. The chain recombines TRBV5-5 with TRBJ2-2; perhaps D is TRBD1 or TRBD2 (5 bases each). Trimming pared 1 base from V and 6 bases from J, leaving 10 bases between. The CDR3 length is 14 residues. Germline lookup yields CDR1 SGHKS and CDR2 YYEKEE (reference sequence).

The rearrangement uses TRBV13 and TRBJ2-7; the D is unclear. CDR1 and CDR2 from the germline V gene are PRHDT and FYEKMQ (reference sequence). The V end lost 6 bases, the J end lost 2 bases, and 11 bases lay between the germline ends. The CDR3 has 13 residues. The CDR3 here is CASSHPPAYEQYF. The CDR3 bases are TGTGCCAGCAGTCATCCGCCAGCCTACGAGCAGTACTTC.

This clone was found once. The gene calls are TRBV7-2 and TRBJ2-3; weak D call: TRBD2 (6 bases). CDR1 and CDR2 (germline): SGHTA, FQGNSA. The CDR3 contains 15 residues. V was clipped by 0 bases and J by 0 bases, with 7 bases between them. The CDR3 loop reads CASSLAGTSTDTQYF. The CDR3 coding sequence is TGTGCCAGCAGCTTAGCCGGGACTAGCACAGATACGCAGTATTTT.

This sequence joins TRBV7-9 and TRBJ1-6; D is uncertain. The CDR3 consists of 16 residues. CDR1 is SEHNR, CDR2 FQNEAQ, per germline (reference sequence). Trimming removed 1 base from V and 3 bases from J, with 10 bases in between. In DNA, the CDR3 is TGTGCCAGCAGCTTAGGAGTCCGGGTCTATAATTCACCCCTCCACTTT. This translates into CASSLGVRVYNSPLHF.

This sequence joins TRBV7-6 and TRBJ2-3; no firm D call. V was shortened by 2 bases and J by 5 bases, with 11 bases between the two germline ends. CDR3 size: 14 residues. Germline CDR1 SGHVS, CDR2 FNYEAQ. In nucleotides, the CDR3 is TGTGCCAGCAGCTTAACCGCGGAAGGAGATACGCAGTATTTT. It encodes CASSLTAEGDTQYF.

The chain couples TRBV9 to TRBJ2-7, with a possible D match to TRBD2 (7 bases). Per the germline V gene, CDR1 is SGDLS and CDR2 is YYNGEE. CDR3 length equals 16 residues. Trimming took off 0 bases at V and 2 bases at J, with 15 bases between the two ends. The CDR3 sequence is CASSVAGGSTAYEQYF. The CDR3 coding sequence is TGTGCCAGCAGCGTAGCGGGGGGCAGCACAGCCTACGAGCAGTACTTC.

The rearrangement uses TRBV19 and TRBJ2-7; maybe TRBD2 (6 bases). CDR3 length: 14 residues. The germline CDR1 and CDR2 sequences are LNHDA and SQIVND (reference sequence). V lost 5 bases to trimming and J lost 2 bases, with 13 bases between them. In DNA, the CDR3 is TGTGCCAGTAGTGGGTTTTCGGGGGCCTACGAGCAGTACTTC. Translating gives CASSGFSGAYEQYF.